The 20 T cell receptor beta chains reported below all come from one sample, sequenced in a study of blood T cells in healthy people across ages. The second PCR ran roughly 7 to 12 cycles with a sample-barcoded 5' primer and J-beta primers. TCRdb re-called the 5' RACE reads through MiXCR, storing one row per CDR3 protein. This sample carries some 1 million distinct CDR3 sequences, over 35% of them seen once, and the ten largest clones take about 19%. The sample was blood. The receptors were sampled from a woman aged 55-70 years in good health.

V gene TRBV29-1 combines with J gene TRBJ2-5; TRBD2 might be the D (5 bases). The DNA matches TRBJ2-7 better at its end, which makes the J call doubtful. Germline V lookup: CDR1 SQVTM, CDR2 ANQGSEA. This CDR3 has 13 residues. CDR3 amino acids: CSVSEVAFYEQYF. In DNA, the CDR3 is TGCAGCGTGTCGGAGGTGGCCTTCTACGAGCAGTACTTC.

The gene calls are TRBV12-3 or TRBV12-4 and TRBJ1-1, with D unclear. The CDR3 loop spans 15 amino acids. The V end lost 0 bases, the J end lost 4 bases, and 12 bases lay between the germline ends. CDR3 nucleotides: TGTGCCAGCAGTTTAGCTACCCAGGTTGGCACTGAAGCTTTCTTT. Protein product: CASSLATQVGTEAFF.

This clonotype was seen more than once but under ten times. The V gene is TRBV2, the J gene TRBJ2-1; the D is unclear. Germline CDR1 and CDR2: SNHLY and FYNNEI. V was trimmed by 2 bases and J by 8 bases, leaving 10 bases between them. This CDR3 has 13 amino acids. For the CDR3, the DNA is TGTGCCAGCAGTGAACTACCCTGGGATGAGCAGTTCTTC. Translating it yields CASSELPWDEQFF.

This clonotype was seen only a few times. V is TRBV3-1 and J is TRBJ2-4, with D hard to call. The CDR3 has 14 residues. CDR1 LGHDT and CDR2 YNNKEL come from the germline V gene (reference sequence). Trimming removed 6 bases at V and 2 bases at J, with 11 bases between. CDR3 sequence reads: CASSRIGSKNIQYF. The CDR3 nucleotides read TGTGCCAGCAGTCGAATAGGGTCCAAAAACATTCAGTACTTC. The variable domain in full, with the rest retrieved from reference TRBV3-1 and TRBJ2-4, is DTAVSQTPKYLVTQMGNDKSIKCEQNLGHDTMYWYKQDSKKFLKIMFSYNNKELIINETVPNRFSPKSPDKAHLNLHINSLELGDSAVYFCASSRIGSKNIQYFGAGTRLSVL.

The gene calls are TRBV24-1 and TRBJ2-3; 7 bases fit TRBD1. Germline lookup yields CDR1 KGHDR and CDR2 SFDVKD. The CDR3 is made up of 15 amino acids. Germline trimming cut 7 bases from V and 1 base from J; bases unmatched to any gene: 7. For the CDR3, the DNA is TGTGCCACCAGCGCTCCCGGGACAGGCACAGATACGCAGTATTTT. It encodes CATSAPGTGTDTQYF.

The rearrangement joins TRBV29-1 to TRBJ2-3; D may correspond to TRBD1 or TRBD2 (6 bases each). Germline CDR1 reads SQVTM; CDR2 reads ANQGSEA. Trimming took 4 bases from V and 5 from J, leaving 16 bases between them. This CDR3 region has 14 residues. CDR3 in DNA: TGCAGCGTTGGGGGGGCAGGGGTTAAAGATACGCAGTATTTT. It yields the protein CSVGGAGVKDTQYF.

The sample holds a few counts of this clonotype. The V call is TRBV10-3, the J call TRBJ2-3; 7 bases fit TRBD1. CDR1 ENHRY and CDR2 SYGVKD come from the germline V gene. With 11 bases clipped from V and 3 bases from J, the junction kept 11 bases outside the gene matches. This CDR3 is built from 14 residues. CDR3 DNA: TGTGCCTCCCGGGACAGATCTTTAACAGATACGCAGTATTTT. It is translated as CASRDRSLTDTQYF.

The CDR3 region has the DNA TGCGCCAGCAGATGGACTGGCGGGAGTGTGGATACGCAGTATTTT. Translation: CASRWTGGSVDTQYF. The chain couples TRBV10-2 to TRBJ2-3; TRBD2 aligns across 7 bases. J lost 6 bases, V lost 6 bases, and 12 bases had no gene match. The CDR3 sequence is 15 residues long. Germline V lookup: CDR1 WSHSY, CDR2 SAAADI.

This clonotype has more than one count but fewer than ten. The V and J genes are TRBV7-3 and TRBJ1-1, with D possibly matching TRBD1 (6 bases). The CDR3 extends over 13 amino acids. Per germline, CDR1 SGHTA and CDR2 FQGTGA. The V gene lost 1 base and the J gene lost 11 bases, with 14 bases spanning the gap. The CDR3 bases are TGTGCCAGCAGCTTAAAGGGGGGGGGAGAGGCTTTCTTT. The encoded protein is CASSLKGGGEAFF.

Written as DNA, the CDR3 is TGTGCCAGCAGCCAAAGGACAGGGGGATACACTGAAGCTTTCTTT. Its translation is CASSQRTGGYTEAFF. The rearrangement links TRBV14 to TRBJ1-1; TRBD1 matches 10 bases. J was trimmed by 3 bases and V by 2 bases; bases with no gene match: 3. This CDR3 spans 15 amino acids. The germline CDR1 and CDR2 sequences are SGHDN and FVKESK. Filled out from reference TRBV14 and TRBJ1-1, the complete variable domain reads EAGVTQFPSHSVIEKGQTVTLRCDPISGHDNLYWYRRVMGKEIKFLLHFVKESKQDESGMPNNRFLAERTGGTYSTLKVQPAELEDSGVYFCASSQRTGGYTEAFFGQGTRLTVV.

This chain links TRBV4-1 with TRBJ2-5, with a tentative D call TRBD1 (5 bases). CDR1 MGHRA and CDR2 YSYEKL come from the germline V gene. Trimming pared 3 bases from V and 11 bases from J, leaving 19 bases between. CDR3 size: 14 residues. The CDR3 here is CASSHGADKNEQYF. The CDR3 nucleotides are TGCGCCAGCAGCCATGGGGCAGATAAAAATGAGCAGTACTTC.

This chain uses TRBV6-2 or TRBV6-3 with TRBJ2-7; D possibly uses TRBD1 or TRBD2 (5 bases each). The CDR3 has 13 residues. The V gene lost 6 bases and the J gene lost 2 bases, with 11 bases spanning the gap. CDR1 is MNHEY and CDR2 is SVGEGT in the germline V gene. CDR3 sequence: CASRLGVAYEQYF. The CDR3 nucleotides are TGTGCCAGCAGACTAGGGGTCGCCTACGAGCAGTACTTC.

This clonotype has ten or more counts. The chain links TRBV7-8 to TRBJ2-2; 9 bases map to TRBD1. The germline CDR1 and CDR2 sequences are SGHVS and FQNEAQ. J gave up 1 base and V 4 bases, and 1 base lay outside the gene matches. The CDR3 is 15 amino acids. CDR3 nucleotides: TGTGCCAGCAGCTCGGGACAGGGGAACACCGGGGAGCTGTTTTTT. It encodes CASSSGQGNTGELFF. The whole variable domain, remainder taken from reference TRBV7-8 and TRBJ2-2, is GAGVSQSPRYKVAKRGQDVALRCDPISGHVSLFWYQQALGQGPEFLTYFQNEAQLDKSGLPSDRFFAERPEGSVSTLKIQRTQQEDSAVYLCASSSGQGNTGELFFGEGSRLTVL.

The rearrangement uses TRBV27 and TRBJ2-4; 7 bases fit TRBD1. V lost 2 bases to trimming and J lost 2 bases; unmatched junction nucleotides: 9. Per the germline V gene, CDR1 is MNHEY and CDR2 is SMNVEV (reference sequence). The CDR3 is made up of 17 amino acids. Written as DNA, the CDR3 is TGTGCCAGCAGTTTACTCCCCGCGACAGGGACCAAAAACATTCAGTACTTC. Translating it yields CASSLLPATGTKNIQYF.

This clonotype turned up a few times. This sequence joins TRBV20-1 and TRBJ2-3; 11 nucleotides match TRBD2. Germline loops: CDR1 DFQATT, CDR2 SNEGSKA (reference sequence). The CDR3 consists of 16 residues. With 1 base clipped from V and 5 bases from J, the junction kept 8 bases outside the gene matches. The CDR3 DNA reads TGCAGTGCTAGAGGTACTAGCGGGAGTTTGGTAGATACGCAGTATTTT. This translates into CSARGTSGSLVDTQYF.

The rearrangement joins TRBV27 to TRBJ1-5, with a weak D call TRBD1 (6 bases). The germline CDR1 and CDR2 sequences are MNHEY and SMNVEV (reference sequence). This CDR3 spans 15 amino acids. V lost 0 bases to trimming and J lost 6 bases, with 12 bases between them. CDR3 residues: CASSLSWGASQPQHF. The CDR3 nucleotides are TGTGCCAGCAGTTTATCATGGGGGGCTAGTCAGCCCCAGCATTTT.

This sequence joins TRBV27 and TRBJ2-3, with D perhaps matching TRBD1 or TRBD2 (5 bases each). CDR3 length: 16 amino acids. From germline, CDR1 is MNHEY and CDR2 SMNVEV (reference sequence). V was trimmed by 0 bases and J by 0 bases, leaving 10 bases between them. For the CDR3, the DNA is TGTGCCAGCAGTTTATCTGGGGGAGTTAGCACAGATACGCAGTATTTT. Its translation is CASSLSGGVSTDTQYF.

The rearrangement uses TRBV10-3 and TRBJ2-1; 11 bases are a match to TRBD2. V was pared by 2 bases and J by 1 base, with 1 base of the junction left unmatched. CDR3 size: 16 residues. In germline, CDR1 is ENHRY, CDR2 SYGVKD. The CDR3: CAISERTSGSYNEQFF. CDR3 in DNA: TGTGCCATCAGTGAGCGGACTAGCGGGTCCTACAATGAGCAGTTCTTC.

This CDR3 reads CASSQESRGGLHTDTQYF. The CDR3 nucleotides are TGTGCCAGCAGCCAAGAGAGCAGGGGGGGCCTTCATACAGATACGCAGTATTTT. The chain joins TRBV14 to TRBJ2-3; D could derive from TRBD1 or TRBD2 (7 bases each). Germline V lookup: CDR1 SGHDN, CDR2 FVKESK. This CDR3 region has 18 residues. V gave up 0 bases and J gave up 3 bases, with 19 bases separating them.

The V gene is TRBV12-3 or TRBV12-4, the J gene TRBJ1-1, with a tentative D call TRBD1 (5 bases). The CDR3 spans 14 residues. V was cut by 7 bases and J by 6 bases, with 18 bases left in between. As DNA, the CDR3 is TGTGCCAGCACGATCGGGACGGTTGGGGCTGAAGCTTTCTTT. The encoded protein is CASTIGTVGAEAFF.